This T cell receptor beta chain was identified during a study of memory CD4+ T cells and cytomegalovirus serostatus. Overall study: Healthy Belgian adult donors included roughly nine CMV-positive and more than 20 CMV-negative people.

The CDR3 totals 13 residues. Germline V gives CDR1 GTSNPN, CDR2 SVGIG (reference sequence). Deletions cut 1 base from V and 8 bases from J, with 9 bases between. The sort gate was single viable CD3+CD4+CD8-CD45RO+ cells for memory CD4+ T cells. Sequenced by immunoSEQ multiplex PCR; TCRdb stores in-frame clones only, minus some. The sample consists of about 57,000 clones, around 79% of them appearing once. The chain couples TRBV30 to TRBJ1-6; no firm D call. The TCR originated in an adult in good health and CMV-seronegative. The sample consisted of memory CD4+ T cells from blood. The CDR3 reads CAWSESEDSPLHF. CDR3 DNA sequence: TGTGCCTGGAGTGAGAGTGAGGATTCACCCCTCCACTTT.